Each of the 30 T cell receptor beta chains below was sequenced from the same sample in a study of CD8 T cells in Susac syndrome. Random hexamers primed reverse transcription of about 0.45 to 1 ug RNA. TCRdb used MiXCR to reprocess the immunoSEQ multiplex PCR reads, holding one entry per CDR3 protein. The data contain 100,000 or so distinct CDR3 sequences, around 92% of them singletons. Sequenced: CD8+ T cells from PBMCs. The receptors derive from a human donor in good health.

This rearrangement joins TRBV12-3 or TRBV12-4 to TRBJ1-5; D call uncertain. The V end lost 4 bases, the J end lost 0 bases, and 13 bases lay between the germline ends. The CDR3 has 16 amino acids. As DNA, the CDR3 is TGTGCCAGCAGTTCCCGGACGGGAAATAGCAATCAGCCCCAGCATTTT. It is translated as CASSSRTGNSNQPQHF.

The CDR3 coding sequence is TGTGCCAGCTTTAGCGGGAGGGCTTACAATGAGCAGTTCTTC. Translating it yields CASFSGRAYNEQFF. This chain links TRBV2 with TRBJ2-1; 11 bases line up with TRBD2. V dropped 8 bases and J dropped 4; count of bases not matched to a gene: 4. This CDR3 contains 14 residues. CDR1 is SNHLY and CDR2 is FYNNEI in the germline V gene. The whole variable domain, filled in from reference TRBV2 and TRBJ2-1, reads EPEVTQTPSHQVTQMGQEVILRCVPISNHLYFYWYRQILGQKVEFLVSFYNNEISEKSEIFDDQFSVERPDGSNFTLKIRSTKLEDSAMYFCASFSGRAYNEQFFGPGTRLTVL.

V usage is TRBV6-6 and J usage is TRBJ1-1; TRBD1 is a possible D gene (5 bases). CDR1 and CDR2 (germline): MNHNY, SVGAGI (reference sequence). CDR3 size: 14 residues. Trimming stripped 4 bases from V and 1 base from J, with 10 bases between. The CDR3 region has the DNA TGTGCCAGCAGTTTCGAGGGGCGGAACACTGAAGCTTTCTTT. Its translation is CASSFEGRNTEAFF.

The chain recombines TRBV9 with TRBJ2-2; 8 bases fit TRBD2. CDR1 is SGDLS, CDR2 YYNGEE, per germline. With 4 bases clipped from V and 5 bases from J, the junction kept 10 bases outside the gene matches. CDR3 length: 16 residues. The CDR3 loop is CASSPLSGGRTGELFF. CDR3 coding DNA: TGTGCCAGCAGCCCCCTAAGCGGGGGACGTACCGGGGAGCTGTTTTTT.

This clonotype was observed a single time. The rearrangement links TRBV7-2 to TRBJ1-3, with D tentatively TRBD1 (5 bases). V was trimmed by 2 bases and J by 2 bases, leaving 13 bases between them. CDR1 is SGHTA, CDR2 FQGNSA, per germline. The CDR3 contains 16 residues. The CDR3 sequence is CASSLPPGSTGNTIYF. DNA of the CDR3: TGTGCCAGCAGCTTACCTCCAGGGAGTACTGGAAACACCATATATTTT.

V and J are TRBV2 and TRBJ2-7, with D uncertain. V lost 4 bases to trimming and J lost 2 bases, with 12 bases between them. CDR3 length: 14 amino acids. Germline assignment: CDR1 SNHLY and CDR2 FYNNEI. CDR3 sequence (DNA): TGTGCCAGCAGTGTAACAGTCGCAGCCTACGAGCAGTACTTC. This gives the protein CASSVTVAAYEQYF.

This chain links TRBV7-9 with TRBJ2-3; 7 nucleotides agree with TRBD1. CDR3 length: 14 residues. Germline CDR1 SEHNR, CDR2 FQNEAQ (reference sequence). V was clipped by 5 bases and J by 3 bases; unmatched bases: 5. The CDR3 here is CASSVGQRTDTQYF. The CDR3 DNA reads TGTGCCAGCAGCGTGGGACAGAGAACAGATACGCAGTATTTT.

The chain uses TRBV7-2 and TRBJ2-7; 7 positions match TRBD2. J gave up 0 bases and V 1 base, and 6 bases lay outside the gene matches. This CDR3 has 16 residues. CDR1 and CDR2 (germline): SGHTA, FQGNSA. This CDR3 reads CASSLGSGVSSYEQYF. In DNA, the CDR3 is TGTGCCAGCAGCTTAGGAAGCGGGGTTAGCTCCTACGAGCAGTACTTC.

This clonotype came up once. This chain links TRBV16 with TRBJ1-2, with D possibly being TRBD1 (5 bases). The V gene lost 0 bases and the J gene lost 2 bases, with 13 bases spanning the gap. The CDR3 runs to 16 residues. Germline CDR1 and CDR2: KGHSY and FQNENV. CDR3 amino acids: CASSQSSSSGNYGYTF. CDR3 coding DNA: TGTGCCAGCAGCCAATCGTCCTCATCAGGGAACTATGGCTACACCTTC.

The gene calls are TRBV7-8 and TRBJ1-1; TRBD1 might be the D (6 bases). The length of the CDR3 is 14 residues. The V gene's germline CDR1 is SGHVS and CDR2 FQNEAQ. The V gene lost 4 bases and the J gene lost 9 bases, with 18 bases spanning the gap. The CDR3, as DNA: TGTGCCAGCAGCTCCCTTACATTCAGGGGAAAAGCTTTCTTT. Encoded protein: CASSSLTFRGKAFF.

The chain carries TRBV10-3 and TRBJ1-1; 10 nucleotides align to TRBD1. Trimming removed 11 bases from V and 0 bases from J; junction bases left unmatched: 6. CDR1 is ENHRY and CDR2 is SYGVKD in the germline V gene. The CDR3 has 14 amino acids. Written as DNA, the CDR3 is TGTGCCTCGACAGGGGGCGACCTGAACACTGAAGCTTTCTTT. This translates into CASTGGDLNTEAFF.

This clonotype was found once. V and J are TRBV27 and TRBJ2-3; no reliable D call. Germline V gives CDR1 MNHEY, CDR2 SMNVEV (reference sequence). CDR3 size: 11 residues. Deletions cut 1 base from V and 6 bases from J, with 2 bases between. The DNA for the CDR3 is TGTGCCAGCAGTTTATACGATACGCAGTATTTT. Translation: CASSLYDTQYF.

The CDR3 here is CASPRARSTDTQYF. Written as DNA, the CDR3 is TGTGCCAGCCCTCGGGCCAGAAGCACAGATACGCAGTATTTT. V and J are TRBV2 and TRBJ2-3; no firm D call. The CDR3 has 14 amino acids. Trimming shortened V by 8 bases and J by 0 bases, and 12 bases separated the two germline ends. The germline CDR1 and CDR2 sequences are SNHLY and FYNNEI. The whole variable domain, filled in from reference TRBV2 and TRBJ2-3, reads EPEVTQTPSHQVTQMGQEVILRCVPISNHLYFYWYRQILGQKVEFLVSFYNNEISEKSEIFDDQFSVERPDGSNFTLKIRSTKLEDSAMYFCASPRARSTDTQYFGPGTRLTVL.

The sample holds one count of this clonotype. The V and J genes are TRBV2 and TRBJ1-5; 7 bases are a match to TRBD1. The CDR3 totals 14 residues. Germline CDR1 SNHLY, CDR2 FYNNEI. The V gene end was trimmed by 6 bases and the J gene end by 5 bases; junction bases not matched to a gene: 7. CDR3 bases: TGTGCCAGCAGCCGATACAGGGGCCATCAGCCCCAGCATTTT. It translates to CASSRYRGHQPQHF.

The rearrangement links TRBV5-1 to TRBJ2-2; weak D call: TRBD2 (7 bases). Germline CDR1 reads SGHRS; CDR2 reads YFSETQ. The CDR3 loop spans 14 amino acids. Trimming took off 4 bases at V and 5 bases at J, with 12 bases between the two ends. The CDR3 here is CASSSGTTTGELFF. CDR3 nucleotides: TGCGCCAGCAGCAGCGGGACAACGACCGGGGAGCTGTTTTTT.

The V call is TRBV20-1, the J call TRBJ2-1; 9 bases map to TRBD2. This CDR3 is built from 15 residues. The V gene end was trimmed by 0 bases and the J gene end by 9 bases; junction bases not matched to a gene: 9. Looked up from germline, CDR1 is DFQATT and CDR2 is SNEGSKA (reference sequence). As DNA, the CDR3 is TGCAGTGCTAGAGATGGGTTAGCGGGGGCGCGTGAGCAGTTCTTC. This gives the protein CSARDGLAGAREQFF.

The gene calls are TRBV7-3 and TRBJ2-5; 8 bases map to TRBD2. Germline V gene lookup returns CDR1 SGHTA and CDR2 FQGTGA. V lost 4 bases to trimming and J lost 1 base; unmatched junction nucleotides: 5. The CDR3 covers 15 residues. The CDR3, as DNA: TGTGCCAGCAGCTATAACGGGGGGGTCCAAGAGACCCAGTACTTC. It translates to CASSYNGGVQETQYF.

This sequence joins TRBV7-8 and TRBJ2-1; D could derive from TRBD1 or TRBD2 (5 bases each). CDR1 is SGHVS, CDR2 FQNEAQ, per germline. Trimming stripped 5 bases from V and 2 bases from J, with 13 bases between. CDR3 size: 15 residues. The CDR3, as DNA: TGTGCCAGCAGCCCCAGGGACGTGGCCTACAATGAGCAGTTCTTC. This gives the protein CASSPRDVAYNEQFF.

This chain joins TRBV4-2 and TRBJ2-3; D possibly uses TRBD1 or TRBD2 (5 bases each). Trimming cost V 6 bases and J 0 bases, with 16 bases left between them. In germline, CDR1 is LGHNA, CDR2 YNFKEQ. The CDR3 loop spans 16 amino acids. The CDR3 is CASSLPGTGSTDTQYF. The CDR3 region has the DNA TGTGCCAGCAGTCTCCCCGGGACGGGAAGCACAGATACGCAGTATTTT.

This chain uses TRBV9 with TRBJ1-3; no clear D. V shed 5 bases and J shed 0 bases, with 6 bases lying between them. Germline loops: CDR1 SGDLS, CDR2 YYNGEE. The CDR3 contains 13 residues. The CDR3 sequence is CASRGFSGNTIYF. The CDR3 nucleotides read TGTGCCAGCAGGGGATTCTCTGGAAACACCATATATTTT.

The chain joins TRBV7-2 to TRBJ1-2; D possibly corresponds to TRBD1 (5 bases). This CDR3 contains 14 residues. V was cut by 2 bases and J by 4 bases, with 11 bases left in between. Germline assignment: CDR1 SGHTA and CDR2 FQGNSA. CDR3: CASSLTSGGYGYTF. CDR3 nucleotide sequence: TGTGCCAGCAGCTTAACTTCCGGGGGCTATGGCTACACCTTC.

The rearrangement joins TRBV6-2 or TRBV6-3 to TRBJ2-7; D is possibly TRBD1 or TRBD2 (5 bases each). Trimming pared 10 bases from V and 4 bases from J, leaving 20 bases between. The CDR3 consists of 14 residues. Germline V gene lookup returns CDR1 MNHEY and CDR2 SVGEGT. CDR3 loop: CATQDNPSGYEQYF. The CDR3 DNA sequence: TGTGCCACCCAGGACAATCCTTCGGGGTACGAGCAGTACTTC.

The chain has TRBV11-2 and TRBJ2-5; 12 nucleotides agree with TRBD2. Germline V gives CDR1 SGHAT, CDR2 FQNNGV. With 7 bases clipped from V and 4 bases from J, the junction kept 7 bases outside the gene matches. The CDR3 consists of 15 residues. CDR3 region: CASIHGTSGRETQYF. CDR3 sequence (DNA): TGTGCCAGCATCCACGGGACTAGCGGGCGAGAGACCCAGTACTTC.

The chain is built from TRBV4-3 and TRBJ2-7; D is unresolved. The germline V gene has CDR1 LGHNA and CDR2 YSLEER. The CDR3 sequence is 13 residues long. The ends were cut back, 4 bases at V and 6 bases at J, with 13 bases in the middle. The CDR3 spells CASSRKAEAEQYF. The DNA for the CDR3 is TGCGCCAGCAGCCGGAAGGCCGAAGCCGAGCAGTACTTC.

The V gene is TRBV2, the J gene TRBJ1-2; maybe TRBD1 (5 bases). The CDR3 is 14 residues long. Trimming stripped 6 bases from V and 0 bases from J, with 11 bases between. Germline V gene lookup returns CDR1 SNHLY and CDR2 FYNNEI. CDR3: CASRDQGANYGYTF. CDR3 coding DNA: TGTGCCAGCAGGGACCAGGGAGCTAACTATGGCTACACCTTC.

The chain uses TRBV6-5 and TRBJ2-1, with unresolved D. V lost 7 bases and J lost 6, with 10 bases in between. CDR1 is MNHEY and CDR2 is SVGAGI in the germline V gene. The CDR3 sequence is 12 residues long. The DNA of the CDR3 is TGTGCCAGCAAAAGGGCCGGCAATGAGCAGTTCTTC. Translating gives CASKRAGNEQFF.

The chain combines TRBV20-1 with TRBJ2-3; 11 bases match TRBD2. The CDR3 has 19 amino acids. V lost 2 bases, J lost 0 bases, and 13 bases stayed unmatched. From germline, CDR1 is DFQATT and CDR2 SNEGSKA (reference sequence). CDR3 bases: TGCAGTGCTAGATTATTGGCTAGCGGGGGGCTCCAGAGCACAGATACGCAGTATTTT. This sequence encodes CSARLLASGGLQSTDTQYF.

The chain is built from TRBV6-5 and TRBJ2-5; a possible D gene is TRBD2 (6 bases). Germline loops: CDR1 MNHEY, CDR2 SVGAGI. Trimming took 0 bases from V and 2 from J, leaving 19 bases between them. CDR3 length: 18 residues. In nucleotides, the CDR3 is TGTGCCAGCAGTTACTCGAGCCCCTTCGGGGGTCGTCAAGAGACCCAGTACTTC. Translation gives CASSYSSPFGGRQETQYF.

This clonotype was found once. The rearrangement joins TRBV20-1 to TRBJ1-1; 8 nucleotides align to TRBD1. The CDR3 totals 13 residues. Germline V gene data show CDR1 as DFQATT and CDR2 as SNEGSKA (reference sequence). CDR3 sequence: CSETGVRNTEAFF. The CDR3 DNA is TGCAGCGAGACAGGGGTACGAAACACTGAAGCTTTCTTT.

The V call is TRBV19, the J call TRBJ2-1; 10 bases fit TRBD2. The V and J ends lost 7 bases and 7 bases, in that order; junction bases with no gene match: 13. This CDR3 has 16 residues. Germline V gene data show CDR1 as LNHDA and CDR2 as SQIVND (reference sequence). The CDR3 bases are TGTGCCAGTATCGGCCTAGCGGGAGAGGTAAGGAATGAGCAGTTCTTC. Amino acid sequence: CASIGLAGEVRNEQFF. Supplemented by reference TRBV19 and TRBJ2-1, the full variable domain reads DGGITQSPKYLFRKEGQNVTLSCEQNLNHDAMYWYRQDPGQGLRLIYYSQIVNDFQKGDIAEGYSVSREKKESFPLTVTSAQKNPTAFYLCASIGLAGEVRNEQFFGPGTRLTVL.